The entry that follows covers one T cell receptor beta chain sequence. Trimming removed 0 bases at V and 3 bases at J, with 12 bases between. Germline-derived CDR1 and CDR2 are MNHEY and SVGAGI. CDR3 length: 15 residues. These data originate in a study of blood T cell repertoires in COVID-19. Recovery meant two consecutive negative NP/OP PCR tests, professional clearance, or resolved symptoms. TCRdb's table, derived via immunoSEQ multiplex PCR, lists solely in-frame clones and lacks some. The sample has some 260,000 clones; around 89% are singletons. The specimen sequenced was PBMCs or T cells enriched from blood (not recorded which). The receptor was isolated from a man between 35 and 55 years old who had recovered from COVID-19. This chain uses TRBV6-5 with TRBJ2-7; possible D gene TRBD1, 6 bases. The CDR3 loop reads CASSYSSRGHYEQYF. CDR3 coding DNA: TGTGCCAGCAGTTACTCGTCCAGGGGACACTACGAGCAGTACTTC.